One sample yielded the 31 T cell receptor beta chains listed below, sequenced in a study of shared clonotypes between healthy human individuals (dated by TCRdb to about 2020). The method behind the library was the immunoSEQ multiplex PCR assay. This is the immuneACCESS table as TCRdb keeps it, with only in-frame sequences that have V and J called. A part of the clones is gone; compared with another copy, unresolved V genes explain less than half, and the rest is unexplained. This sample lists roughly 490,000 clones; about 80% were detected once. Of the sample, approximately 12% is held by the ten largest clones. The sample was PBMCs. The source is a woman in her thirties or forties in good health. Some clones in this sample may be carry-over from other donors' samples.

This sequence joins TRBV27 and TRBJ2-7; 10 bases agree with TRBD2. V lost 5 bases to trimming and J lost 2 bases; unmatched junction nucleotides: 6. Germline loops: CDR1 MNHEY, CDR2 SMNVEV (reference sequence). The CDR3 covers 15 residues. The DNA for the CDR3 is TGTGCCAGCAGTAGATGGACTAGCGGTGCCTACGAGCAGTACTTC. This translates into CASSRWTSGAYEQYF.

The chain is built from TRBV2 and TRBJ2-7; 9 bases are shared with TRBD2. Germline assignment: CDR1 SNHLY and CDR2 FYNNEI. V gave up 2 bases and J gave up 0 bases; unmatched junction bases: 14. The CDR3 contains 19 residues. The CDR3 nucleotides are TGTGCCAGCAGTGAAACGAATCCGGCAGGACTAGCGACCTCCTACGAGCAGTACTTC. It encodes CASSETNPAGLATSYEQYF.

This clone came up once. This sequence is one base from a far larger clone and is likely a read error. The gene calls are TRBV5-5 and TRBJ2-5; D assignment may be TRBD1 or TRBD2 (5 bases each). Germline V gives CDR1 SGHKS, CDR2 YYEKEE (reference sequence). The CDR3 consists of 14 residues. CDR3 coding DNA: TGTGCCAGCAGCTTGGGACGGGACCAAGGGACCCAGTACTTC. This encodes CASSLGRDQGTQYF.

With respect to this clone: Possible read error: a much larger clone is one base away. CDR3 residues: CASSLDSNYGYTF. The DNA of the CDR3 is TGTGCCAGCAGCTTGGACAGTAACTATGGCTACACCTTC. This chain uses TRBV6-5 with TRBJ1-2; D possibly corresponds to TRBD1 (6 bases). Germline values: CDR1 MNHEY, CDR2 SVGAGI. Between the trimmed V and J ends, which lost 6 bases and 1 base, there was a span of 9 bases. The CDR3 is 13 residues long.

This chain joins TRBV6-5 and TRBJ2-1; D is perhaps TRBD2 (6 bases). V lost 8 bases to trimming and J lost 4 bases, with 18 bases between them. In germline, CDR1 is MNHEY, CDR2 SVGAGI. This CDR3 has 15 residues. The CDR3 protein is CASGRGSRYYNEQFF. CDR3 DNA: TGTGCCAGCGGTCGGGGGTCAAGGTATTACAATGAGCAGTTCTTC.

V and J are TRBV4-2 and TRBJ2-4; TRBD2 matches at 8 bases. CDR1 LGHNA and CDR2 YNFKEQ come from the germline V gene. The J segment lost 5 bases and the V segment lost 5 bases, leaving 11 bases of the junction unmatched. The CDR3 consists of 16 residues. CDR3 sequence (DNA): TGTGCCAGCAGCAGACAGCGGGAGAGGCGCGAAAACATTCAGTACTTC. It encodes CASSRQRERRENIQYF.

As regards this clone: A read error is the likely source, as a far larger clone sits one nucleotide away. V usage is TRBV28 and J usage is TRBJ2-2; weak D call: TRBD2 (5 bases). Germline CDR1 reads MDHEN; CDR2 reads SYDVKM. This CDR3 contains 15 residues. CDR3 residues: CASSLRKGSTGKLFF. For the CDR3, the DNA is TGTGCCAGCAGTCTTCGGAAAGGGTCCACCGGGAAGCTGTTTTTT.

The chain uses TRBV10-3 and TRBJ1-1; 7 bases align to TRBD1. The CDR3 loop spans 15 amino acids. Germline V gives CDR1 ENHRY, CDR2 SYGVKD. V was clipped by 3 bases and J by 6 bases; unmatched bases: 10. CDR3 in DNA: TGTGCCATCAGTGAAAGGGGGCCTACTAGGGCTGAAGCTTTCTTT. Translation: CAISERGPTRAEAFF.

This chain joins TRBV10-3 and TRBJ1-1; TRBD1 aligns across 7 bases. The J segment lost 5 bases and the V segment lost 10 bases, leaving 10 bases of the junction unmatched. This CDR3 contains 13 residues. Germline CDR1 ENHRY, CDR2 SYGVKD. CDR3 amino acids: CATRTGVETEAFF. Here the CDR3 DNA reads TGTGCCACCCGAACAGGGGTTGAGACTGAAGCTTTCTTT.

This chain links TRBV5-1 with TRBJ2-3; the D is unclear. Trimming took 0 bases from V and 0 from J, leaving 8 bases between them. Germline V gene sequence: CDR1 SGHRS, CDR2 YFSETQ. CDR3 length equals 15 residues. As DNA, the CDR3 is TGCGCCAGCAGCTTGGGCCAAACTAGCACAGATACGCAGTATTTT. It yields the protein CASSLGQTSTDTQYF.

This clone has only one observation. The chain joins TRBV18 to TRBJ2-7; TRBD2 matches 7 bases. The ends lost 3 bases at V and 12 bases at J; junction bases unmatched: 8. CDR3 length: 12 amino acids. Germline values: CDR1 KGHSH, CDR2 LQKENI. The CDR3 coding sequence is TGTGCCAGCTCACCGGATGCTAGCGGTTCGTACTTC. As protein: CASSPDASGSYF. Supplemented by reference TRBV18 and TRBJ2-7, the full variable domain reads NAGVMQNPRHLVRRRGQEARLRCSPMKGHSHVYWYRQLPEEGLKFMVYLQKENIIDESGMPKERFSAEFPKEGPSILRIQQVVRGDSAAYFCASSPDASGSYFGPGTRLTVT.

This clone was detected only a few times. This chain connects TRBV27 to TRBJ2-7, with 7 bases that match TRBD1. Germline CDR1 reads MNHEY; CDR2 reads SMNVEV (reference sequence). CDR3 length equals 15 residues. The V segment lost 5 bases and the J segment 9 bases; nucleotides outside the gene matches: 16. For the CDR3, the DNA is TGTGCCAGCAGTCCCTCCGGGACAGTATGGCTGGGGCAGTACTTC. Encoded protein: CASSPSGTVWLGQYF.

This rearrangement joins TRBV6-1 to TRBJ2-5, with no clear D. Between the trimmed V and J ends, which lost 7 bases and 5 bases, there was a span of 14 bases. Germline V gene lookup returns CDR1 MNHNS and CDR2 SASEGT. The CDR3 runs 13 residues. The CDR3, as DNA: TGTGCCAGCAAGGGCCCACTGGTGGAGACCCAGTACTTC. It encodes CASKGPLVETQYF.

This chain's CDR3 is CASRGGGFHEQYF. The CDR3 DNA reads TGTGCCAGCAGGGGGGGCGGTTTCCACGAGCAGTACTTC. V gene TRBV7-8 combines with J gene TRBJ2-7, with D perhaps TRBD1 or TRBD2 (6 bases each). Germline V gives CDR1 SGHVS, CDR2 FQNEAQ. This CDR3 region has 13 residues. V lost 6 bases, J lost 5 bases, and 14 bases lay in between.

The CDR3 bases are TGTGCCAGCAGTTTATCAGGCCCCCCCTGGGTGAACCGTAATGAAAAACTGTTTTTT. It translates to CASSLSGPPWVNRNEKLFF. The rearrangement links TRBV27 to TRBJ1-4; D not resolved. The V gene lost 0 bases and the J gene lost 4 bases, with 21 bases spanning the gap. The CDR3 sequence is 19 residues long. Germline V lookup: CDR1 MNHEY, CDR2 SMNVEV (reference sequence).

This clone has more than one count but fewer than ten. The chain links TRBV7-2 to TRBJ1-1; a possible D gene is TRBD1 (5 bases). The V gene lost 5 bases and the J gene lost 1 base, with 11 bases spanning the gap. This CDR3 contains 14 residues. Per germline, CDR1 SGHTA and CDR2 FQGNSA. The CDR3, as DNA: TGTGCCAGCAGCGTGGGACCGGGGAACACTGAAGCTTTCTTT. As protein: CASSVGPGNTEAFF. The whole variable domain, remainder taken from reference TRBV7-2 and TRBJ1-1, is GAGVSQSPSNKVTEKGKDVELRCDPISGHTALYWYRQSLGQGLEFLIYFQGNSAPDKSGLPSDRFSAERTGGSVSTLTIQRTQQEDSAVYLCASSVGPGNTEAFFGQGTRLTVV.

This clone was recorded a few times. CDR3 nucleotides: TGTGCCAGCACCGCTCTAGAAGGTGGCACCGGGGAGCTGTTTTTT. This gives the protein CASTALEGGTGELFF. The chain uses TRBV9 and TRBJ2-2, with D uncertain. V was cut by 6 bases and J by 4 bases, with 16 bases left in between. CDR1 and CDR2 from the germline V gene are SGDLS and YYNGEE. CDR3 length equals 15 residues.

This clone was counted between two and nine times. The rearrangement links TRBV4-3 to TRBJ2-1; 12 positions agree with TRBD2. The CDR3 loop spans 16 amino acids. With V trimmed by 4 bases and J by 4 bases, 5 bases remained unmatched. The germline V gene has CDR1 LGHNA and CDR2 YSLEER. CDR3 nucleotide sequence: TGCGCCAGCAGCCCGGGACTAGCGGGCCTTTACAATGAGCAGTTCTTC. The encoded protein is CASSPGLAGLYNEQFF.

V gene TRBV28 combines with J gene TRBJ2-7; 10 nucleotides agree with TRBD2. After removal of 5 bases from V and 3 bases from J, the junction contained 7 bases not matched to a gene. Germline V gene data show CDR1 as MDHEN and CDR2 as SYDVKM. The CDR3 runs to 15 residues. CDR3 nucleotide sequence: TGTGCCAGCAGTCAAGGACTAGCGGCTTTCTACGAGCAGTACTTC. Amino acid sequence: CASSQGLAAFYEQYF.

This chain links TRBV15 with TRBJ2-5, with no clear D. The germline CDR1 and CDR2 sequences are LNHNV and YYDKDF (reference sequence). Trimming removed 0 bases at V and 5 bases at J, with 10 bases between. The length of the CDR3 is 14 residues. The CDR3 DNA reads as TGTGCCACCAGCAGAGATTACATTTCGGAGACCCAGTACTTC. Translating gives CATSRDYISETQYF.

In nucleotides, the CDR3 is TGCGCCAGCAGCTTGGCACAGGGGGCTAGGGGTACTGAAGCTTTCTTT. Translation: CASSLAQGARGTEAFF. The rearrangement joins TRBV5-1 to TRBJ1-1; TRBD1 agrees at 9 bases. V was clipped by 0 bases and J by 5 bases; unmatched bases: 8. Germline CDR1 reads SGHRS; CDR2 reads YFSETQ. This CDR3 spans 16 amino acids. The full variable domain, in which reference TRBV5-1 and TRBJ1-1 provide the parts outside the CDR3, is KAGVTQTPRYLIKTRGQQVTLSCSPISGHRSVSWYQQTPGQGLQFLFEYFSETQRNKGNFPGRFSGRQFSNSRSEMNVSTLELGDSALYLCASSLAQGARGTEAFFGQGTRLTVV.

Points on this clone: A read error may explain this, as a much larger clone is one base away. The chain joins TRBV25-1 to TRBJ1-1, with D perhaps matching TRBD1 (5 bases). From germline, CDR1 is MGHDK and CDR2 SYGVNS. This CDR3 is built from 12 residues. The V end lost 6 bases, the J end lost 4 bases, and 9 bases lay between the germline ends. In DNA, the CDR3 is TGTGCCAGCAGGGGACTGAGCACTGAAGCTTTCTTT. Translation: CASRGLSTEAFF. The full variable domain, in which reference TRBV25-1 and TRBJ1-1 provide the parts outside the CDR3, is EADIYQTPRYLVIGTGKKITLECSQTMGHDKMYWYQQDPGMELHLIHYSYGVNSTEKGDLSSESTVSRIRTEHFPLTLESARPSHTSQYLCASRGLSTEAFFGQGTRLTVV.

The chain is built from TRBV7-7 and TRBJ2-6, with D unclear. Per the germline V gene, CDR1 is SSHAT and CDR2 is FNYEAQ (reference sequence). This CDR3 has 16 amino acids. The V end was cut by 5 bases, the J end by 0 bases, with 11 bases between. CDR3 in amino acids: CASSPTRLSGANVLTF. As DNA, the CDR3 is TGTGCCAGCAGCCCGACTCGCCTCTCTGGGGCCAACGTCCTGACTTTC.

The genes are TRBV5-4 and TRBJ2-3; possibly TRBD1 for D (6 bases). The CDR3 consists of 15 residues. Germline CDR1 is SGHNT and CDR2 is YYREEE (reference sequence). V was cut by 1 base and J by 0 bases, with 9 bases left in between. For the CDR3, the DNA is TGTGCCAGCAGCTTGCCAGGGGCTAGCACAGATACGCAGTATTTT. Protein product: CASSLPGASTDTQYF.

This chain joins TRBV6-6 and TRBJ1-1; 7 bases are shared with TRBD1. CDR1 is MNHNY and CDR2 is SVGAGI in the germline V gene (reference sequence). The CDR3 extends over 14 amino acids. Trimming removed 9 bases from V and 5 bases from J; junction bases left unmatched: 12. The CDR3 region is CASHSTGPDTEAFF. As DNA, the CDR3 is TGTGCCAGTCACTCGACAGGGCCGGATACTGAAGCTTTCTTT.

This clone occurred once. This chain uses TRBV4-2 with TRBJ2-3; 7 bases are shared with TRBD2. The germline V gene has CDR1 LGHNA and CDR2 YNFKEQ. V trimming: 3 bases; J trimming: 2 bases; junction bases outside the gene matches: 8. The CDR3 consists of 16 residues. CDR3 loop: CASSQGGLDYTDTQYF. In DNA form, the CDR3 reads TGTGCCAGCAGCCAGGGTGGACTAGATTACACAGATACGCAGTATTTT.

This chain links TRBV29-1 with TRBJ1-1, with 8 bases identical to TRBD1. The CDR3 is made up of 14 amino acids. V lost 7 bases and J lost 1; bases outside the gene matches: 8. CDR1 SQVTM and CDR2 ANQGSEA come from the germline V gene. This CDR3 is CSAATGAGNTEAFF. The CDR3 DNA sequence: TGCAGCGCCGCGACAGGGGCGGGGAACACTGAAGCTTTCTTT.

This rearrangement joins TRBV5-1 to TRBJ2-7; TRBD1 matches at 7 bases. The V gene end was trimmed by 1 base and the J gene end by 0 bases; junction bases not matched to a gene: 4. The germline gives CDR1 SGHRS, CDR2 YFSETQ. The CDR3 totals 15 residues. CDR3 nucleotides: TGCGCCAGCAGCTTGACGACAGGGTCCTCCTACGAGCAGTACTTC. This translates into CASSLTTGSSYEQYF. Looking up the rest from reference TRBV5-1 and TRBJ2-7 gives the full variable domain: KAGVTQTPRYLIKTRGQQVTLSCSPISGHRSVSWYQQTPGQGLQFLFEYFSETQRNKGNFPGRFSGRQFSNSRSEMNVSTLELGDSALYLCASSLTTGSSYEQYFGPGTRLTVT.

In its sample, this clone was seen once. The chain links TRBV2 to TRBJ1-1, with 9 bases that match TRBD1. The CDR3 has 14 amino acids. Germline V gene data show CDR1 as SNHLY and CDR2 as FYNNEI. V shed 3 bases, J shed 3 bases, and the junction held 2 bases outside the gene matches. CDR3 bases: TGTGCCAGCAGTGACTGGACAGGGGACACTGAAGCTTTCTTT. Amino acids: CASSDWTGDTEAFF. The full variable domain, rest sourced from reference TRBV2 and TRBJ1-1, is EPEVTQTPSHQVTQMGQEVILRCVPISNHLYFYWYRQILGQKVEFLVSFYNNEISEKSEIFDDQFSVERPDGSNFTLKIRSTKLEDSAMYFCASSDWTGDTEAFFGQGTRLTVV.

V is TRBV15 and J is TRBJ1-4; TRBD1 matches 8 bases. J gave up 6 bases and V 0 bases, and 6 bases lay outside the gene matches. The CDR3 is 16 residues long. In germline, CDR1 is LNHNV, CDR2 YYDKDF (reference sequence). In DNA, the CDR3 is TGTGCCACCAGCAGAGATCTTTCGGACAGGGATGAAAAACTGTTTTTT. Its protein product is CATSRDLSDRDEKLFF.

The CDR3 DNA reads TGTGCCAGCAGCGGACCCGTGGTGCAGTTCTTC. Residues: CASSGPVVQFF. J is TRBJ2-1 and V is TRBV7-2; D is unresolved. V was shortened by 5 bases and J by 12 bases, with 11 bases between the two germline ends. Germline CDR1 and CDR2: SGHTA and FQGNSA. The CDR3 runs 11 residues.